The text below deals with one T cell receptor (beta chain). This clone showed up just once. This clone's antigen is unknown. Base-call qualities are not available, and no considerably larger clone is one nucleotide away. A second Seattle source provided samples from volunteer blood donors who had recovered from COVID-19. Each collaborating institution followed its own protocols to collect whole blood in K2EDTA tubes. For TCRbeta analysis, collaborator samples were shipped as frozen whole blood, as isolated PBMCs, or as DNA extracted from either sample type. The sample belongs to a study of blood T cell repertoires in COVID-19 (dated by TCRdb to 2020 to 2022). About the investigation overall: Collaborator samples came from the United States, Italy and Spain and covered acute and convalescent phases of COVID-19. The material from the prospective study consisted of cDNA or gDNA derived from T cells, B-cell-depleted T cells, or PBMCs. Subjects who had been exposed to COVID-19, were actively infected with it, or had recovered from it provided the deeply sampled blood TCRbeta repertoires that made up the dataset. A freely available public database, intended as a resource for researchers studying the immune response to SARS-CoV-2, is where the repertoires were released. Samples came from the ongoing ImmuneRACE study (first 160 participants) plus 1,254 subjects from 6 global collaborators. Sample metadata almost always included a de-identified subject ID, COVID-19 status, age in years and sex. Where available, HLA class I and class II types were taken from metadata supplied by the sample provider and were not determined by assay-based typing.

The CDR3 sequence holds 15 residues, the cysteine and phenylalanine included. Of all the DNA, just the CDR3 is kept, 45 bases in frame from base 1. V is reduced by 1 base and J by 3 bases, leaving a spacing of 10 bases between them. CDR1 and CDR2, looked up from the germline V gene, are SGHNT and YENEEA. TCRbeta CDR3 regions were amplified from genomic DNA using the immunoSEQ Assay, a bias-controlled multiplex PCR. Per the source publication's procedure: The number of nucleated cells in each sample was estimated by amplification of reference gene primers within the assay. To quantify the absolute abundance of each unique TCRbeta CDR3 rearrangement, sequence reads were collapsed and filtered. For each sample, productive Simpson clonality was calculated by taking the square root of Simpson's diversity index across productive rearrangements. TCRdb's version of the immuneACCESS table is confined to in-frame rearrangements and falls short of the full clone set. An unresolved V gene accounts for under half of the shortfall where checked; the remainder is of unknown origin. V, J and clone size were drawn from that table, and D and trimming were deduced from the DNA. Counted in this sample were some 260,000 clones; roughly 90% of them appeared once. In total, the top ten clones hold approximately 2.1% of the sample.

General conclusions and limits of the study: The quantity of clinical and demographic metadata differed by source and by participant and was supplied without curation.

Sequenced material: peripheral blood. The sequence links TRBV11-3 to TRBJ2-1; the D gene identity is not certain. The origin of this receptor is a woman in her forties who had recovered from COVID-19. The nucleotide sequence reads TGTGCCAGCAGCTTAGCTGGGTCAGGCTACAATGAGCAGTTCTTC. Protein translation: CASSLAGSGYNEQFF.